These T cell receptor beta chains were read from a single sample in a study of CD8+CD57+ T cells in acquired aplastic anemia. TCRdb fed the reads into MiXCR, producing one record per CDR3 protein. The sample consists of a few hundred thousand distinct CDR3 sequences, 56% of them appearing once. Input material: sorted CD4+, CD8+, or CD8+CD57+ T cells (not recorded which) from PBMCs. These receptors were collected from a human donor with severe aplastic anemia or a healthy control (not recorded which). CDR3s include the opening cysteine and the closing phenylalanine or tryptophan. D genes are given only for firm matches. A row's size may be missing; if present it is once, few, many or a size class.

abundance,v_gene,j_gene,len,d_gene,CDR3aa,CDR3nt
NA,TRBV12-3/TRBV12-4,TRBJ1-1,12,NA,CTSGEFRTEAFF,TGTACCAGCGGGGAATTCCGCACTGAAGCTTTCTTT
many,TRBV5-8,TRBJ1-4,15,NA,CASSLARGINEKLFF,TGTGCCAGCAGCTTGGCGAGGGGGATTAATGAAAAACTGTTTTTT
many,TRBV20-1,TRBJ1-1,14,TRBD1,CSARLTGVRAEAFF,TGCAGTGCTAGACTGACAGGGGTACGGGCTGAAGCTTTCTTT
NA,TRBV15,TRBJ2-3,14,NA,CATSRPMNSGTQYF,TGTGCCACCAGCAGACCCATGAATTCTGGTACGCAGTATTTT
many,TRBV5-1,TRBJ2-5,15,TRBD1,CASSLGTGQGETQYF,TGCGCCAGCAGCTTGGGGACAGGTCAAGGGGAGACCCAGTACTTC
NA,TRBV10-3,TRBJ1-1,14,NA,CAISDVRLNTEAFF,TGTGCCATCAGTGATGTCAGGCTGAACACTGAAGCTTTCTTT
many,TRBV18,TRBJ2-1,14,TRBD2,CASSRLAGFVEQFF,TGTGCCAGCTCACGACTAGCGGGGTTCGTTGAGCAGTTCTTC
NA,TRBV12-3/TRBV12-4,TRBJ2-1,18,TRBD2,CASSPMTSGGSPYNEQFF,TGTGCCAGCAGCCCTATGACTAGCGGGGGCTCGCCCTACAATGAGCAGTTCTTC
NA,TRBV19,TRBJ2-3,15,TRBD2,CASSILAGNTDTQYF,TGTGCCAGTAGTATTCTAGCGGGGAACACAGATACGCAGTATTTT
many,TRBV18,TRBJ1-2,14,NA,CASSHKDRMGGYTF,TGTGCCAGCTCCCATAAAGACAGGATGGGTGGCTACACCTTC
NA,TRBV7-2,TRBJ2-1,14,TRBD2,CASSLGLAEHEQFF,TGTGCCAGCAGCTTGGGACTAGCTGAGCATGAGCAGTTCTTC
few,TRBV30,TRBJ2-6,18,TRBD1,CAWRLPGQGSSGANVLTF,TGTGCCTGGAGACTCCCCGGACAGGGGAGCTCTGGGGCCAACGTCCTGACTTTC
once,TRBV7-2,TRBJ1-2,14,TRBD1,CASSLVTGGVGYTF,TGTGCCAGCAGCTTAGTAACAGGGGGGGTTGGCTACACCTTC
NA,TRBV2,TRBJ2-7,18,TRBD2,CASSVPPTRGLLGREQYF,TGTGCCAGCAGTGTCCCTCCTACAAGGGGACTACTCGGAAGGGAGCAGTACTTC
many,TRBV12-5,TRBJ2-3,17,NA,CASGLVRSQNSTDTQYF,TGTGCTAGTGGTTTGGTAAGGAGTCAGAATAGCACAGATACGCAGTATTTT
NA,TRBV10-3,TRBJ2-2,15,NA,CAISPGTTLTGELFF,TGTGCCATCAGTCCCGGGACAACTCTCACCGGGGAGCTGTTTTTT
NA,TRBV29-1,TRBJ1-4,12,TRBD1,CSTTGSGEKLFF,TGCAGCACGACAGGGAGTGGTGAAAAACTGTTTTTT
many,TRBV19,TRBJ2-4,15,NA,CASSISELAKNIQYF,TGTGCCAGTAGTATCAGTGAGTTAGCCAAAAACATTCAGTACTTC
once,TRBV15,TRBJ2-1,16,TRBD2,CATSRDTSSGNNEQFF,TGTGCCACCAGCAGAGATACGTCTAGCGGGAACAATGAGCAGTTCTTC
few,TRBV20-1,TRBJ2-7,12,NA,CSARDLTYEQYF,TGCAGTGCTAGGGACTTAACCTACGAGCAGTACTTC
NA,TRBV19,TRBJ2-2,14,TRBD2,CASSSSGSAGELFF,TGTGCCAGTAGTAGTAGCGGGAGCGCCGGGGAGCTGTTTTTT
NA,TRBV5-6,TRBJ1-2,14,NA,CASSLVRTDYGYTF,TGTGCCAGCAGCTTGGTTCGGACAGACTATGGCTACACCTTC
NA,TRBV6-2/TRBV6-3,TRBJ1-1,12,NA,CASSYSVTEAFF,TGTGCCAGCAGTTACTCCGTTACCGAGGCTTTCTTT
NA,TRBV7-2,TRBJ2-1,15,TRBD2,CASSLSGLADNEQFF,TGTGCCAGCAGCTTGTCGGGACTAGCGGACAATGAGCAGTTCTTC
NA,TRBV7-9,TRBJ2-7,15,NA,CASSHGQTSSYEQYF,TGTGCCAGCAGCCACGGACAGACAAGCTCCTACGAGCAGTACTTC
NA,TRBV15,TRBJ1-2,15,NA,CATSRPMDGYYGYAF,TGTGCCACCAGCAGACCCATGGACGGCTACTATGGCTACGCCTTC
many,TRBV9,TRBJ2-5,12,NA,CASSREQETQYF,TGTGCCAGCAGTCGCGAGCAAGAGACCCAGTACTTC
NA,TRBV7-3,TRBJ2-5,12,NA,CASSSPSGTQYF,TGTGCCAGCAGCTCGCCAAGTGGGACCCAGTACTTC
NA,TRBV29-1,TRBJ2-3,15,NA,CSVDGAFRGTDTQYF,TGCAGCGTCGATGGGGCCTTCAGGGGCACAGATACGCAGTATTTT
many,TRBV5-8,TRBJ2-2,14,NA,CASSSTRDPGELFF,TGTGCCAGCAGTTCCACACGGGACCCCGGGGAGCTGTTTTTT
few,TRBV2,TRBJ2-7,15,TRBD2,CAISEGAGGRYEQYF,TGTGCCATCAGTGAGGGAGCGGGAGGTCGCTACGAGCAGTACTTC
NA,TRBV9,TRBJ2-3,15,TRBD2,CASSVTSGRVDTQYF,TGTGCCAGCAGCGTAACTAGCGGGAGGGTGGATACGCAGTATTTT
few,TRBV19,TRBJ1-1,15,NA,CASSMGGEGHTEAFF,TGTGCCAGTAGTATGGGTGGTGAGGGGCATACTGAAGCTTTCTTT
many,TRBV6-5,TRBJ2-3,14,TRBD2,CASSPAGSTDTQYF,TGTGCCAGCAGCCCAGCGGGGTCCACAGATACGCAGTATTTT
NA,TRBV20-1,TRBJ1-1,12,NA,CSARDAGNEAFF,TGCAGTGCTAGAGATGCCGGGAATGAAGCTTTCTTT
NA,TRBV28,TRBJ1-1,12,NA,CASTHTAREAFF,TGTGCCAGCACCCATACAGCCCGTGAAGCTTTCTTT
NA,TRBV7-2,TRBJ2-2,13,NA,CASSFGRTGELFF,TGTGCCAGCAGCTTCGGACGGACCGGGGAGCTGTTTTTT
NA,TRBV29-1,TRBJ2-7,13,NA,CSVGGAASYEQYF,TGCAGCGTGGGGGGGGCTGCGAGCTACGAGCAGTACTTC
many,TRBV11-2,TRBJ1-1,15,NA,CASSFYTSAGTEAFF,TGTGCCAGCAGCTTCTACACCTCCGCTGGCACTGAAGCTTTCTTT
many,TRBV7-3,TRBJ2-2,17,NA,CASSQSPGEASTGELFF,TGTGCCAGCAGCCAGAGCCCAGGGGAAGCTAGCACCGGGGAGCTGTTTTTT
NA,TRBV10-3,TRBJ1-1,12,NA,CAIMASGAEAFF,TGTGCCATCATGGCGTCCGGGGCTGAAGCTTTCTTT
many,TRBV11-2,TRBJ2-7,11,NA,CASSFGVEQYF,TGTGCCAGCAGCTTCGGAGTTGAGCAGTACTTC
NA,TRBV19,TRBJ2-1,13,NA,CASTLSGNYEQFF,TGTGCCAGTACCCTTAGCGGTAACTATGAGCAGTTCTTC
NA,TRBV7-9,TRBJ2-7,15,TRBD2,CASSIGASGGYEQYF,TGTGCCAGCAGCATAGGGGCTAGCGGGGGGTACGAGCAGTACTTC